Shown below are 4 T cell receptor beta chains from a single sample sequenced in a study of blood T cell repertoires in COVID-19. Assay: immunoSEQ multiplex PCR; the TCRdb copy retains only in-frame clones and omits some. The profile shows 50,000 to 75,000 clones, around four fifths of them singletons. What was sequenced was peripheral blood. Every receptor here comes from a woman of 80 years or more with active or convalescent COVID-19.

J is TRBJ1-4 and V is TRBV6-5; 7 bases agree with TRBD1. The germline V gene has CDR1 MNHEY and CDR2 SVGAGI. The CDR3 is made up of 14 amino acids. Trimming cost V 8 bases and J 8 bases; bases outside gene matches: 11. CDR3 in amino acids: CASAYQQGREKLFF. DNA for the CDR3: TGTGCCAGCGCTTACCAACAGGGGCGCGAAAAACTGTTTTTT.

V and J are TRBV12-3 or TRBV12-4 and TRBJ1-1, with 9 positions matching TRBD1. J lost 6 bases, V lost 3 bases, and 2 bases had no gene match. The CDR3 is 13 residues long. The CDR3 coding sequence is TGTGCCAGCAGTTTTGACAGGGGGGCTGAAGCTTTCTTT. As protein: CASSFDRGAEAFF.

The chain employs TRBV5-1 and TRBJ2-2; tentatively, D is TRBD2 (5 bases). V lost 2 bases and J 0 bases, leaving 8 bases between the germline ends. The CDR3 loop spans 15 amino acids. Looked up from germline, CDR1 is SGHRS and CDR2 is YFSETQ. The CDR3 sequence: CASSFTGANTGELFF. The CDR3 DNA is TGCGCCAGCAGCTTCACCGGGGCGAACACCGGGGAGCTGTTTTTT.

The J gene is TRBJ2-3, the V gene TRBV15; D is possibly TRBD1 (6 bases). Germline CDR1 reads LNHNV; CDR2 reads YYDKDF (reference sequence). V was clipped by 3 bases and J by 6 bases, with 10 bases between them. CDR3 length equals 13 residues. CDR3 loop: CATSRDSEDTQYF. DNA of the CDR3: TGTGCCACCAGCAGGGACAGTGAGGATACGCAGTATTTT.